In its sample, the clone carrying this TCR beta chain was seen once. This specimen comes from a study of blood T cell repertoires in COVID-19. V shed 5 bases and J shed 6 bases, with 19 bases lying between them. The CDR3 spans 15 residues. Germline assignment: CDR1 SGHAT and CDR2 FQNNGV. Authors' methods: Amplification from reference gene primers served as the basis for estimated nucleated cell counts. The protocol was immunoSEQ multiplex PCR, while the TCRdb copy is restricted to in-frame clones and leaves out a portion. V and J calls and clone size come straight from that table; D and trimming were deduced from the DNA. The sample lists fewer than 200,000 clones, around 85% occurring once.

The origin of this receptor is a woman in her sixties or seventies with acute or convalescent COVID-19. This rearrangement joins TRBV11-2 to TRBJ1-1; D possibly corresponds to TRBD1 (5 bases). The sequenced sample consisted of peripheral blood. The CDR3 bases are TGTGCCAGCAGCCCCTATCTGGGGCGAGTAGCTGAAGCTTTCTTT. It is translated as CASSPYLGRVAEAFF.